This entry lists 15 T cell receptor beta chains sequenced from one sample in a study of cytomegalovirus exposure and HLA in healthy donors. The PCR ran on 60 Vbeta and 13 Jbeta primers. TCRdb's copy holds only in-frame clones and misses some; the assay was immunoSEQ multiplex PCR. The sample carries roughly 140,000 clones, roughly three quarters recorded once. Sequenced sample: PBMCs. The receptors derive from a human donor in good health.

The rearrangement joins TRBV6-5 to TRBJ2-5, with 9 nucleotides matching TRBD1. The CDR3 extends over 14 amino acids. CDR1 is MNHEY and CDR2 is SVGAGI in the germline V gene. V was pared by 6 bases and J by 2 bases, with 4 bases of the junction left unmatched. CDR3 nucleotides: TGTGCCAGCAGGGACAGGGGAGGTCAAGAGACCCAGTACTTC. It is translated as CASRDRGGQETQYF.

In this sample, this clone turned up once. The chain carries TRBV9 and TRBJ2-7; unclear D gene. V lost 4 bases and J 7 bases, leaving 18 bases between the germline ends. Looked up from germline, CDR1 is SGDLS and CDR2 is YYNGEE. This CDR3 region has 14 residues. The CDR3 DNA sequence: TGTGCCAGCAGCTCCTCGAGTGGGTACGGGGAGCAGTACTTC. The encoded protein is CASSSSSGYGEQYF.

This clone came up a few times. The J gene is TRBJ2-2, the V gene TRBV2; D is undetermined. The CDR3 sequence is 11 residues long. V was clipped by 5 bases and J by 7 bases, with 5 bases between them. CDR1 is SNHLY, CDR2 FYNNEI, per germline. The CDR3 DNA reads TGTGCCAGCAGTACTGTCGGGGAGCTGTTTTTT. This sequence encodes CASSTVGELFF.

The V gene is TRBV10-1, the J gene TRBJ2-7; 8 positions match TRBD2. This CDR3 region has 18 residues. The germline CDR1 and CDR2 sequences are WNHNN and SYGVQD (reference sequence). With 6 bases clipped from V and 2 bases from J, the junction kept 18 bases outside the gene matches. CDR3 loop: CASRQAQEGGRLPYEQYF. In DNA form, the CDR3 reads TGCGCCAGCAGACAAGCCCAAGAGGGCGGGAGGCTTCCCTACGAGCAGTACTTC.

V gene TRBV19 combines with J gene TRBJ2-3; the D gene is possibly TRBD2 (6 bases). The germline V gene has CDR1 LNHDA and CDR2 SQIVND (reference sequence). The CDR3 totals 12 residues. V was pared by 7 bases and J by 4 bases, with 9 bases between. The CDR3 reads CASTRDSDTQYF. As DNA, the CDR3 is TGTGCCAGTACAAGGGACTCAGATACGCAGTATTTT. Full variable domain (rest looked up from reference TRBV19 and TRBJ2-3): DGGITQSPKYLFRKEGQNVTLSCEQNLNHDAMYWYRQDPGQGLRLIYYSQIVNDFQKGDIAEGYSVSREKKESFPLTVTSAQKNPTAFYLCASTRDSDTQYFGPGTRLTVL.

The gene calls are TRBV7-9 and TRBJ1-1, with 10 bases that match TRBD1. The CDR3 runs 15 residues. With 2 bases clipped from V and 3 bases from J, the junction kept 3 bases outside the gene matches. CDR1 SEHNR and CDR2 FQNEAQ come from the germline V gene (reference sequence). This CDR3 is CASSLIGTGDTEAFF. CDR3 DNA: TGTGCCAGCAGCTTAATCGGGACAGGGGACACTGAAGCTTTCTTT. Full variable domain (outside the CDR3, taken from reference TRBV7-9 and TRBJ1-1): DTGVSQNPRHKITKRGQNVTFRCDPISEHNRLYWYRQTLGQGPEFLTYFQNEAQLEKSRLLSDRFSAERPKGSFSTLEIQRTEQGDSAMYLCASSLIGTGDTEAFFGQGTRLTVV.

J is TRBJ2-1 and V is TRBV5-1; TRBD2 agrees at 12 bases. CDR1 and CDR2 from the germline V gene are SGHRS and YFSETQ. With V trimmed by 2 bases and J by 7 bases, 7 bases remained unmatched. The CDR3 has 16 amino acids. Written as DNA, the CDR3 is TGCGCCAGCAGCTTCCAACTAGCGGGGGGTGCTAATGAGCAGTTCTTC. Amino acids: CASSFQLAGGANEQFF.

The chain couples TRBV30 to TRBJ1-2; tentative D call: TRBD1 (6 bases). Per germline, CDR1 GTSNPN and CDR2 SVGIG (reference sequence). CDR3 length: 13 residues. V lost 4 bases and J 3 bases, leaving 12 bases between the germline ends. CDR3 sequence: CAWNPTGYYGYTF. In nucleotides, the CDR3 is TGTGCCTGGAATCCGACAGGATACTATGGCTACACCTTC.

The V call is TRBV2, the J call TRBJ2-1; 7 nucleotides align to TRBD2. J gave up 3 bases and V 3 bases, and 14 bases lay outside the gene matches. Germline CDR1 reads SNHLY; CDR2 reads FYNNEI. The CDR3 sequence is 18 residues long. CDR3 bases: TGTGCCAGCAGTGACGACAACTGGGATCTAGCGGACTACAATGAGCAGTTCTTC. Protein sequence: CASSDDNWDLADYNEQFF.

V gene TRBV15 combines with J gene TRBJ1-4; D may be TRBD1 (6 bases). The CDR3 has 14 residues. The germline gives CDR1 LNHNV, CDR2 YYDKDF (reference sequence). Trimming pared 0 bases from V and 7 bases from J, leaving 9 bases between. The CDR3: CATSRDRTAEKLFF. CDR3 in DNA: TGTGCCACCAGCAGAGACCGGACAGCTGAAAAACTGTTTTTT.

About this clone itself: Its ends do not fully match the called genes, so a read error is possible. The J gene is TRBJ1-2, the V gene TRBV19; no clear D gene. CDR3 length equals 12 residues. Germline V lookup: CDR1 LNHDA, CDR2 SQIVND (reference sequence). The CDR3 sequence: CSSSAQNYGYTF. The CDR3 nucleotides read TGTTCCAGTAGTGCCCAGAACTATGGCTACACCTTC.

The V gene is TRBV28, the J gene TRBJ2-5; D may be TRBD1 (6 bases). Germline V CDR1 and CDR2: MDHEN, SYDVKM. Trimming took 4 bases from V and 4 from J, leaving 16 bases between them. There are 15 residues in the CDR3. CDR3 amino acids: CASSSPTRGLETQYF. The CDR3 DNA sequence: TGTGCCAGCAGTTCCCCTACCAGGGGATTAGAGACCCAGTACTTC. Full variable domain (remainder filled in from reference TRBV28 and TRBJ2-5): DVKVTQSSRYLVKRTGEKVFLECVQDMDHENMFWYRQDPGLGLRLIYFSYDVKMKEKGDIPEGYSVSREKKERFSLILESASTNQTSMYLCASSSPTRGLETQYFGPGTRLLVL.

The chain joins TRBV12-5 to TRBJ2-5; D gene uncertain. V was shortened by 6 bases and J by 4 bases, with 6 bases between the two germline ends. Germline CDR1 and CDR2: LGHNT and FRNRAP. The CDR3 totals 11 residues. Here the CDR3 reads CASGARETQYF. As DNA, the CDR3 is TGTGCTAGTGGGGCTAGAGAGACCCAGTACTTC.

This rearrangement joins TRBV5-1 to TRBJ2-7; 11 bases fit TRBD2. The ends lost 4 bases at V and 1 base at J; junction bases unmatched: 16. This CDR3 is built from 19 residues. From germline, CDR1 is SGHRS and CDR2 YFSETQ. The CDR3 DNA is TGCGCCAGCAGCGGAGGACAGGTGGCTAGCGGGAGGTTGTCCTACGAGCAGTACTTC. It codes for CASSGGQVASGRLSYEQYF.

The V gene is TRBV27, the J gene TRBJ2-1, with a possible D match to TRBD2 (6 bases). Trimming shortened V by 2 bases and J by 10 bases, and 12 bases separated the two germline ends. The CDR3 contains 13 residues. Germline V gene lookup returns CDR1 MNHEY and CDR2 SMNVEV (reference sequence). This CDR3 is CASSLVASDEQFF. The CDR3 nucleotides read TGTGCCAGCAGTTTAGTGGCTAGCGACGAGCAGTTCTTC.